What follows is one T cell receptor (beta chain) and its context. Its specificity is not known. This entry comes from a study of cytomegalovirus exposure and HLA in healthy donors. Whole-study findings and limits: Reports showed the classifier diagnosing cytomegalovirus status with high specificity and sensitivity. Associated with cytomegalovirus, according to the listing, were 150 to 200 TCR beta chains. Rare TCR sequences predominated, though certain public TCRs were found in many donors.

This CDR3 spans 15 amino acids. Trimming removed 7 bases at V and 7 bases at J, with 22 bases between. The germline CDR1 and CDR2 sequences are SGHNT and YENEEA. Here immunoSEQ multiplex PCR was the method, and the copy in TCRdb shows in-frame clones only, minus some. The data hold 90,000 to 150,000 clones, with more than 75% observed a single time. Material for sequencing was PBMCs. The sequence derives from a man younger than 35 in good health and CMV-seronegative. The chain has TRBV11-3 and TRBJ1-2; D is perhaps TRBD1 (6 bases). The CDR3 protein is CASINPKGEKIGYTF. CDR3 bases: TGTGCCAGCATCAATCCTAAGGGGGAGAAAATTGGCTACACCTTC.